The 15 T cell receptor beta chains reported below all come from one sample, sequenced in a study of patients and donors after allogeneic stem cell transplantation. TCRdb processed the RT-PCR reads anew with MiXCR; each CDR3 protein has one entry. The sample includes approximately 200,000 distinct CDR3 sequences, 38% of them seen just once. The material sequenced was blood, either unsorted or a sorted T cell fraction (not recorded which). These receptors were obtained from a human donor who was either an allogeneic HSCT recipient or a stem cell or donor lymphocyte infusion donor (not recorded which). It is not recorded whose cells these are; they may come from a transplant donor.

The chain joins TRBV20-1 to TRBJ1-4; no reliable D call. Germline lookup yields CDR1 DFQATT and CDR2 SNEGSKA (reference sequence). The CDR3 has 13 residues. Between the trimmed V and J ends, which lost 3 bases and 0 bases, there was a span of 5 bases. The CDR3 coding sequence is TGCAGTGCTAGGGCAGCAACTAATGAAAAACTGTTTTTT. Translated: CSARAATNEKLFF.

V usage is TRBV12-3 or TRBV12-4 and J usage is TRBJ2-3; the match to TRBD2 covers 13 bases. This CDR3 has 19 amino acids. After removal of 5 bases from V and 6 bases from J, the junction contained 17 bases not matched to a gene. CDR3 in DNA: TGTGCCAGCAGTGGAACTAGCGGGGGGGCTGGGTTTGTTATCGATACGCAGTATTTT. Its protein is CASSGTSGGAGFVIDTQYF.

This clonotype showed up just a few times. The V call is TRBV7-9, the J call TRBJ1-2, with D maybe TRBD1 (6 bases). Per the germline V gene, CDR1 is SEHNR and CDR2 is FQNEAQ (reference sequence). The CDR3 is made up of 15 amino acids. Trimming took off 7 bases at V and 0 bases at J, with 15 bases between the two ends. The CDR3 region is CASTHGQTANYGYTF. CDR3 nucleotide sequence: TGTGCCAGCACCCACGGACAGACAGCTAACTATGGCTACACCTTC.

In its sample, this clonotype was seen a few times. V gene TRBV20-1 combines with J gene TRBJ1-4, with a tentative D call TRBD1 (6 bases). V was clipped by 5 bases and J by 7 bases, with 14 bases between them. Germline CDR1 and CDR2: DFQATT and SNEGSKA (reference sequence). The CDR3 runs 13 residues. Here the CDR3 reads CSAFRQDFEKLFF. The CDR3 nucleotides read TGCAGTGCTTTTAGACAGGATTTTGAAAAACTGTTTTTT.

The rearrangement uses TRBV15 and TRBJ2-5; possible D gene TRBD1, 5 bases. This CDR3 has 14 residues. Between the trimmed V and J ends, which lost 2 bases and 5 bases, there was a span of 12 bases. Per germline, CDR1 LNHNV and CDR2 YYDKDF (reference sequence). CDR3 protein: CATSRTPRVETQYF. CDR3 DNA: TGTGCCACCAGCAGAACCCCCAGGGTTGAGACCCAGTACTTC.

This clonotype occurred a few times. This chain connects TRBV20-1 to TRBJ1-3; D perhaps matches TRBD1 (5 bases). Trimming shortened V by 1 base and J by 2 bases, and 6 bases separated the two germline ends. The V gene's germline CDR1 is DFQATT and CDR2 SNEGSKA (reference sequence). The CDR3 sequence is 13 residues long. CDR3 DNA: TGCAGTGCTAGAGTCAGGGCTGGAAACACCATATATTTT. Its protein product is CSARVRAGNTIYF.

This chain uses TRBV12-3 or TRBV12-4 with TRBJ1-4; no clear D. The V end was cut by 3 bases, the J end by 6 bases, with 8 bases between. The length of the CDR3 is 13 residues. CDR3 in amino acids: CASSLIQHEKLFF. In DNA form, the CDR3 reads TGTGCCAGCAGTTTGATACAGCATGAAAAACTGTTTTTT.

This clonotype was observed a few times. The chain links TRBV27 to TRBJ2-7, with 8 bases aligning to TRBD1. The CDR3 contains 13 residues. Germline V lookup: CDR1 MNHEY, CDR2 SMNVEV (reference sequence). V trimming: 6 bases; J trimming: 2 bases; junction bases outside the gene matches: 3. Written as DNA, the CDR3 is TGTGCCAGCAGAGAGACAGGGGCCTACGAGCAGTACTTC. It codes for CASRETGAYEQYF.

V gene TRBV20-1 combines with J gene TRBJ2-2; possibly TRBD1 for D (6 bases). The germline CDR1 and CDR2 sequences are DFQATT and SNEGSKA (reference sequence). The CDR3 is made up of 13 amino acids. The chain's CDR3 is CRPGVANTGELFF. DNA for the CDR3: TGCAGGCCAGGGGTAGCGAACACCGGGGAGCTGTTTTTT.

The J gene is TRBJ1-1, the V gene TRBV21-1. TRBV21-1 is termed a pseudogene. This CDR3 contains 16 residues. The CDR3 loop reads CASSKPGRGVNTEAFF. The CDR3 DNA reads TGTGCCAGCAGCAAACCTGGGAGGGGGGTGAACACTGAAGCTTTCTTT.

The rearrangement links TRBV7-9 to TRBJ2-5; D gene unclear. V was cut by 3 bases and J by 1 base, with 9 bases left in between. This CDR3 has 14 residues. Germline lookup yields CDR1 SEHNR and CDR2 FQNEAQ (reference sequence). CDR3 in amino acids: CASSFGSGQETQYF. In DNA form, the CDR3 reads TGTGCCAGCAGCTTTGGCTCAGGCCAAGAGACCCAGTACTTC.

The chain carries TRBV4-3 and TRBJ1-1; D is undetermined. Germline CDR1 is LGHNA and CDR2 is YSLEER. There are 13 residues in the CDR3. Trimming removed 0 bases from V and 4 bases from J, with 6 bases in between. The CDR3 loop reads CASSQDLGTEAFF. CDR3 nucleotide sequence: TGCGCCAGCAGCCAAGATCTAGGCACTGAAGCTTTCTTT.

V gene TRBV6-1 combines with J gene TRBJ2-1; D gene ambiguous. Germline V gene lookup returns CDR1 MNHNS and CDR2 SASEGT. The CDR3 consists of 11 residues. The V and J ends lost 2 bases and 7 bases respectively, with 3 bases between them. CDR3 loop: CASSERNEQFF. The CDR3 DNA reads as TGTGCCAGCAGTGAAAGAAATGAGCAGTTCTTC.

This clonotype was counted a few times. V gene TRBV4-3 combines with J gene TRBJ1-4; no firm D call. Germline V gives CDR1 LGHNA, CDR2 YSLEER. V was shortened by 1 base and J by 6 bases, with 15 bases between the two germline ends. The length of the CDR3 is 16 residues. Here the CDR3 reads CASSQGRRIGYEKLFF. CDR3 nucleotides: TGCGCCAGCAGCCAAGGCAGGAGGATAGGGTATGAAAAACTGTTTTTT.

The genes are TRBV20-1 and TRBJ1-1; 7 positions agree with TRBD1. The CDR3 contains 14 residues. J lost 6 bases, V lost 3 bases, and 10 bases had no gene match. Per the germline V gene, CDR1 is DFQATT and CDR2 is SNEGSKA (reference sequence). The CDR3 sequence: CSASKGAQPAEAFF. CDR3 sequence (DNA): TGCAGTGCTAGTAAGGGGGCGCAGCCGGCTGAAGCTTTCTTT.